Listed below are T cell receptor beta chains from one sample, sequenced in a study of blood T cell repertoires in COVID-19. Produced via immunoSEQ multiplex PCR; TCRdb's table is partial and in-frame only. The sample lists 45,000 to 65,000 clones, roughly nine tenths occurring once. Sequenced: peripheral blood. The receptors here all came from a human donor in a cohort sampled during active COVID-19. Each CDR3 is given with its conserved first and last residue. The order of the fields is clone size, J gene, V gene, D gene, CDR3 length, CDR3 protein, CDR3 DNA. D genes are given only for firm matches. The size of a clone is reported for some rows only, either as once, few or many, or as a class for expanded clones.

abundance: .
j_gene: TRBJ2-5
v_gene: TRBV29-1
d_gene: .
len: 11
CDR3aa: CSVVLGETQYF
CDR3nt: TGCAGCGTTGTCCTCGGGGAGACCCAGTACTTC

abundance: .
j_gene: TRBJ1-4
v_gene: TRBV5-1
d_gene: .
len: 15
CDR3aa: CASSLGTGTGEKLFF
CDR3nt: TGCGCCAGCAGCTTGGGGACCGGTACGGGGGAAAAACTGTTTTTT

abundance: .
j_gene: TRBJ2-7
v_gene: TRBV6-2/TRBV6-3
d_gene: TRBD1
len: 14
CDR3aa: CASSRQGYLYEQYF
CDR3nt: TGTGCCAGCAGTAGACAGGGGTATCTGTACGAGCAGTACTTC

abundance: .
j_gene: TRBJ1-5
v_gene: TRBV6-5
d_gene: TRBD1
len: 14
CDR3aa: CASSWTGVNQPQHF
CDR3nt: TGTGCCAGCAGCTGGACAGGGGTAAATCAGCCCCAGCATTTT

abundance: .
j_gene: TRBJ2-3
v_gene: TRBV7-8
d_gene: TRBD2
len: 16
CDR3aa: CASSLVIRGGFDTQYF
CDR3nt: TGTGCCAGCAGCTTAGTAATCCGGGGGGGGTTTGATACGCAGTATTTT

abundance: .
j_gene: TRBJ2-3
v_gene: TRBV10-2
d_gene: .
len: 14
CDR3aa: CASSDRGSTDTQYF
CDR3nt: TGCGCCAGCAGTGACAGGGGAAGCACAGATACGCAGTATTTT

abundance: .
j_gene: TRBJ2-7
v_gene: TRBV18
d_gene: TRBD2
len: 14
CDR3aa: CASSPAGGVYEQYF
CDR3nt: TGTGCCAGCTCACCAGCGGGGGGGGTATACGAGCAGTACTTC

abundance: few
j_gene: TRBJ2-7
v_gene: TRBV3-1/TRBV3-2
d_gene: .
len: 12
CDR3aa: CASSQDLHEQYF
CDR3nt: TGTGCCAGCAGCCAAGATCTTCACGAGCAGTACTTC

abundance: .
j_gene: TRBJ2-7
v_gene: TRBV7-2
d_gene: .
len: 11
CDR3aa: CASSLYFEQYF
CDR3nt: TGTGCCAGCAGCTTATATTTCGAGCAGTACTTC

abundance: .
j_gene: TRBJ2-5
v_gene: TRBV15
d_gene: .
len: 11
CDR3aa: CATSKGETQYF
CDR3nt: TGTGCCACCAGCAAGGGGGAGACCCAGTACTTC

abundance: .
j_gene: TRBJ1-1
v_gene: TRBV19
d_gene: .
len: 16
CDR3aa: CASSQWGRGMNTEAFF
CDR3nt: TGTGCCAGTAGCCAGTGGGGACGGGGGATGAACACTGAAGCTTTCTTT

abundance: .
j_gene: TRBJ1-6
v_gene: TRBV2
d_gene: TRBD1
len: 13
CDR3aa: CASNGQGHPPLHF
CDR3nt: TGTGCCAGCAATGGACAGGGACATCCACCCCTCCACTTT

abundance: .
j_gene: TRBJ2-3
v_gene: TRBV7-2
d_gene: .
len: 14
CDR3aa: CASSSSTGADTQYF
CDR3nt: TGTGCCAGCAGCTCCTCTACGGGGGCAGATACGCAGTATTTT

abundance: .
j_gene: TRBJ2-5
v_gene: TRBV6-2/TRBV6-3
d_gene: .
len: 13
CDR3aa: CASSYGGRETQYF
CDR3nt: TGTGCCAGCAGTTACGGCGGGCGAGAGACCCAGTACTTC

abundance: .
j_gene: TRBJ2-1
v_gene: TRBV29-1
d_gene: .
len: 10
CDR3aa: CSVDQNEQFF
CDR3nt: TGCAGCGTTGACCAGAATGAGCAGTTCTTC

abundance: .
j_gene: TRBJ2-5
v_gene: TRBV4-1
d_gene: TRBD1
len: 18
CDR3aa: CASSTGTGGLVGQETQYF
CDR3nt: TGCGCCAGCAGCACCGGGACAGGGGGCCTGGTGGGCCAAGAGACCCAGTACTTC

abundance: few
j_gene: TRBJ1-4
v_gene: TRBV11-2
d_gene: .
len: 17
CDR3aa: CASSLDSQKATNEKLFF
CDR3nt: TGTGCCAGCAGCTTAGATTCCCAGAAAGCAACTAATGAAAAACTGTTTTTT

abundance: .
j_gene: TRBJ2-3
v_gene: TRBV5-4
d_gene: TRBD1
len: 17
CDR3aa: CASSLANRQGSTDTQYF
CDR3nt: TGTGCCAGCAGCTTGGCCAATCGACAGGGGAGCACAGATACGCAGTATTTT

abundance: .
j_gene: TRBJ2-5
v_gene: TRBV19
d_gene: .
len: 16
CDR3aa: CASSPMGGARMETQYF
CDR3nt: TGTGCCAGTAGCCCGATGGGGGGGGCGCGGATGGAGACCCAGTACTTC

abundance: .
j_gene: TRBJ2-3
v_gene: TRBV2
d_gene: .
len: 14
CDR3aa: CASSAERGLQTQYF
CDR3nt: TGTGCCAGCAGCGCTGAGCGAGGTCTCCAGACGCAGTATTTT

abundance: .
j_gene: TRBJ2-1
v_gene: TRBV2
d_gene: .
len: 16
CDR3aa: CASSAPSGTSYNEQFF
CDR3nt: TGTGCCAGCAGCGCCCCCTCCGGGACATCATACAATGAGCAGTTCTTC

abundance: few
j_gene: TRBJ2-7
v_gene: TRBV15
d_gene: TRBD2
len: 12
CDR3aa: CATGWVAGEQYF
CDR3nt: TGTGCCACCGGATGGGTAGCGGGTGAGCAGTACTTC

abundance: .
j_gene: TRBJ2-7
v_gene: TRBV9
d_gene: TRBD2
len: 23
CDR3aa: CASSTSPASKTSENTRSGYEQYF
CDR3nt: TGTGCCAGCAGCACCAGTCCCGCTTCAAAAACTAGCGAGAACACTCGAAGCGGCTACGAGCAGTACTTC

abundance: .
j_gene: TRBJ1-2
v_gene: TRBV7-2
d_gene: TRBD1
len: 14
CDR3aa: CASSLGQGWGGYTF
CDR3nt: TGTGCCAGCAGCTTGGGACAGGGCTGGGGAGGCTACACCTTC

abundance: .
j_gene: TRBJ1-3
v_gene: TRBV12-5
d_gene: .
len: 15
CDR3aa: CASGQSGARGNTIYF
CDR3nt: TGTGCTAGTGGTCAATCAGGGGCGAGGGGAAACACCATATATTTT